The 27 T cell receptor beta chains listed next were all sequenced from one sample in a study of OX40 agonist ivuxolimab in advanced cancers. The repertoire was sequenced with immunoSEQ multiplex PCR; TCRdb's copy has only in-frame clones and lacks some. This table holds approximately 60,000 clones, around 83% found once. The sequenced sample was CD4+ or CD8+ T cells sorted from blood, obtained in a trial of the OX40 agonist ivuxolimab. The origin of the receptors is an adult with an advanced solid tumor such as melanoma, head and neck, liver or kidney cancer.

This sequence joins TRBV11-2 and TRBJ2-7, with TRBD2 identical over 7 bases. The CDR3 sequence is 14 residues long. Germline V CDR1 and CDR2: SGHAT, FQNNGV. Trimming at V came to 5 bases and at J to 4 bases, leaving 8 bases not matched to a gene. The CDR3 bases are TGTGCCAGCAGCCGAGCTAGCGGTACGTACGAGCAGTACTTC. It translates to CASSRASGTYEQYF.

This sequence joins TRBV7-2 and TRBJ2-2; 9 bases map to TRBD1. This CDR3 has 15 amino acids. The germline V gene has CDR1 SGHTA and CDR2 FQGNSA. With 5 bases clipped from V and 6 bases from J, the junction kept 7 bases outside the gene matches. The CDR3 loop reads CASSPGQGTAGELFF. DNA of the CDR3: TGTGCCAGCAGCCCAGGACAGGGGACGGCCGGGGAGCTGTTTTTT.

J is TRBJ2-3 and V is TRBV5-3, with 7 nucleotides matching TRBD2. TRBV5-3 is assigned to the ORF class and has an uncertain function. J was trimmed by 0 bases and V by 4 bases; bases with no gene match: 5. The CDR3 sequence is 15 residues long. CDR3 DNA sequence: TGTGCCAGAAGCAGGACTAGTTGTAGCACAGATACGCAGTATTTT. Its protein product is CARSRTSCSTDTQYF.

The CDR3 DNA reads as TGTGCCAGTAGTATAGGCAGGGAAGAGACCCAGTACTTC. This translates into CASSIGREETQYF. The gene calls are TRBV19 and TRBJ2-5; TRBD1 might be the D (5 bases). The CDR3 is made up of 13 amino acids. V was cut by 1 base and J by 3 bases, with 6 bases left in between. Germline CDR1 LNHDA, CDR2 SQIVND (reference sequence).

This rearrangement joins TRBV18 to TRBJ1-2, with D tentatively TRBD1 (6 bases). This CDR3 comprises 14 residues. V lost 3 bases and J 9 bases, leaving 17 bases between the germline ends. The germline V gene encodes CDR1 KGHSH and CDR2 LQKENI. The CDR3 sequence: CASSPLDSAMSYTF. The CDR3 DNA is TGTGCCAGCTCACCCTTGGACAGTGCTATGAGCTACACCTTC.

For the CDR3, the DNA is TGTGCCAGCAGCTTGGCCCACGATAGGGAGCTGTTTTTT. Residues: CASSLAHDRELFF. This sequence joins TRBV11-2 and TRBJ2-2; D gene ambiguous. The CDR3 loop spans 13 amino acids. The V gene lost 3 bases and the J gene lost 9 bases, with 11 bases spanning the gap. The germline CDR1 and CDR2 sequences are SGHAT and FQNNGV.

This clone was picked up one time. The chain links TRBV18 to TRBJ1-6, with TRBD1 matching 7 bases. Losses at the gene ends were 3 bases for V and 10 bases for J; bases not matched to a gene: 12. The germline CDR1 and CDR2 sequences are KGHSH and LQKENI. The length of the CDR3 is 16 residues. The CDR3: CASSPIPDRISSPLHF. CDR3 nucleotide sequence: TGTGCCAGCTCACCTATCCCGGACAGGATCAGCTCACCCCTCCACTTT.

The genes are TRBV5-5 and TRBJ1-2; D is undetermined. Germline V gene lookup returns CDR1 SGHKS and CDR2 YYEKEE (reference sequence). This CDR3 comprises 16 residues. The V end was cut by 1 base, the J end by 4 bases, with 17 bases between. CDR3 residues: CASSLTARLYSYGYTF. In DNA form, the CDR3 reads TGTGCCAGCAGCTTGACAGCCAGGCTCTATTCCTATGGCTACACCTTC.

The chain couples TRBV5-4 to TRBJ1-5, with D unresolved. V lost 0 bases and J 4 bases, leaving 2 bases between the germline ends. This CDR3 is 12 amino acids long. CDR1 and CDR2 (germline): SGHNT, YYREEE (reference sequence). The chain's CDR3 is CASSLGNQPQHF. The CDR3 DNA sequence: TGTGCCAGCAGCTTGGGGAATCAGCCCCAGCATTTT.

This chain uses TRBV11-1 with TRBJ1-1; TRBD1 might be the D (6 bases). The CDR3 has 13 amino acids. Trimming shortened V by 5 bases and J by 6 bases, and 13 bases separated the two germline ends. The germline CDR1 and CDR2 sequences are SGHAT and FQDESV (reference sequence). The CDR3 DNA sequence: TGTGCCAGCAGCAAGGGGGTTTCGTCTGAAGCTTTCTTT. Protein sequence: CASSKGVSSEAFF.

A few counts support this clone. V is TRBV28 and J is TRBJ2-7; D not certain. CDR1 and CDR2 (germline): MDHEN, SYDVKM. V was trimmed by 5 bases and J by 3 bases, leaving 11 bases between them. This CDR3 is built from 13 residues. The CDR3 sequence: CASSTTPLYEQYF. In DNA, the CDR3 is TGTGCCAGCAGTACTACCCCCCTCTACGAGCAGTACTTC.

The V and J genes are TRBV19 and TRBJ2-7; 10 bases match TRBD1. This CDR3 is built from 14 residues. After removal of 0 bases from V and 6 bases from J, the junction contained 2 bases not matched to a gene. CDR1 is LNHDA, CDR2 SQIVND, per germline (reference sequence). The CDR3, as DNA: TGTGCCAGTAGTATAGACGACAGGGGGCTCGAGCAGTACTTC. Translating gives CASSIDDRGLEQYF.

This clone was recorded only once. The J gene is TRBJ1-2, the V gene TRBV6-8; no clear D. V lost 0 bases, J lost 8 bases, and 16 bases lay in between. Germline lookup yields CDR1 MNHGY and CDR2 SAAAGT. There are 15 residues in the CDR3. The CDR3 sequence: CASSYSTAPGDGYTF. The CDR3 DNA is TGTGCCAGCAGTTACTCTACGGCCCCCGGAGACGGCTACACCTTC.

This rearrangement joins TRBV6-5 to TRBJ1-6; unclear D gene. The germline CDR1 and CDR2 sequences are MNHEY and SVGAGI. The CDR3 covers 14 residues. The V end was cut by 0 bases, the J end by 12 bases, with 12 bases between. The DNA for the CDR3 is TGTGCCAGCAGTTACTCCCGACCCGTCCAACCCCTCCACTTT. This translates into CASSYSRPVQPLHF.

The chain joins TRBV7-9 to TRBJ1-1, with 7 bases identical to TRBD1. The CDR3 consists of 14 residues. The V and J ends lost 9 bases and 4 bases, in that order; junction bases with no gene match: 11. Per germline, CDR1 SEHNR and CDR2 FQNEAQ (reference sequence). The CDR3 spells CASLQGGTFTEAFF. The CDR3 DNA sequence: TGTGCCAGTCTCCAGGGGGGAACATTCACTGAAGCTTTCTTT.

The J gene is TRBJ2-2, the V gene TRBV2, with D possibly matching TRBD2 (6 bases). This CDR3 comprises 16 residues. Per germline, CDR1 SNHLY and CDR2 FYNNEI. Trimming stripped 3 bases from V and 9 bases from J, with 20 bases between. The CDR3 DNA sequence: TGTGCCAGCAGTGATCTGGTGAGCGGGCGTGACCGGGAGCTGTTTTTT. Protein product: CASSDLVSGRDRELFF.

The chain is built from TRBV15 and TRBJ1-1; unclear D gene. This CDR3 contains 14 residues. The V gene lost 6 bases and the J gene lost 3 bases, with 14 bases spanning the gap. Germline V gives CDR1 LNHNV, CDR2 YYDKDF (reference sequence). The CDR3 DNA is TGTGCCACCAGATCGGGGTTACGGGACACTGAAGCTTTCTTT. Translation gives CATRSGLRDTEAFF.

This clone has a handful of counts. The chain couples TRBV5-4 to TRBJ1-3; a weak D match, TRBD1 (6 bases). The CDR3 totals 14 residues. The V end lost 0 bases, the J end lost 2 bases, and 6 bases lay between the germline ends. Germline V gene lookup returns CDR1 SGHNT and CDR2 YYREEE (reference sequence). This chain's CDR3 is CASSLGGPGNTIYF. In DNA, the CDR3 is TGTGCCAGCAGCTTGGGGGGGCCTGGAAACACCATATATTTT.

The V gene is TRBV29-1, the J gene TRBJ2-2, with TRBD1 matching 11 bases. V lost 7 bases and J lost 7; bases outside the gene matches: 5. The CDR3 has 13 residues. Germline CDR1 SQVTM, CDR2 ANQGSEA. The CDR3 DNA is TGCAGCGGAGGACAGGGGGCCTACGGGGAGCTGTTTTTT. It specifies CSGGQGAYGELFF.

The rearrangement links TRBV11-3 to TRBJ2-3; TRBD2 matches at 16 bases. The CDR3 runs 17 residues. Unmatched junction bases numbered 2, after V lost 5 bases and J lost 0 bases. Germline CDR1 SGHNT, CDR2 YENEEA. The CDR3, as DNA: TGTGCCAGCAGCCAGGGACTAGCGGGAGGGAGCACAGATACGCAGTATTTT. It translates to CASSQGLAGGSTDTQYF.

The CDR3 DNA sequence: TGCAGTGCTAGAGTTGAAAACACCATATATTTT. It yields the protein CSARVENTIYF. V and J are TRBV20-1 and TRBJ1-3; D uncertain. There are 11 residues in the CDR3. The V end lost 1 base, the J end lost 6 bases, and 4 bases lay between the germline ends. The germline V gene encodes CDR1 DFQATT and CDR2 SNEGSKA (reference sequence).

The chain recombines TRBV5-1 with TRBJ2-3; TRBD2 matches 11 bases. Germline values: CDR1 SGHRS, CDR2 YFSETQ. CDR3 length: 17 amino acids. J gave up 0 bases and V 3 bases, and 6 bases lay outside the gene matches. CDR3 nucleotide sequence: TGCGCCAGCAGCTCTAGCGGGGGGACCTCTAGCACAGATACGCAGTATTTT. It specifies CASSSSGGTSSTDTQYF.

This clone turned up a few times. This sequence joins TRBV2 and TRBJ2-6, with TRBD1 identical over 7 bases. Germline V lookup: CDR1 SNHLY, CDR2 FYNNEI. J was trimmed by 0 bases and V by 5 bases; bases with no gene match: 13. CDR3 length: 19 residues. The CDR3 protein is CASSPLRPGQPSGANVLTF. The CDR3 region has the DNA TGTGCCAGCAGTCCATTGCGGCCGGGACAGCCCTCTGGGGCCAACGTCCTGACTTTC. Complete variable domain (other parts from reference TRBV2 and TRBJ2-6): EPEVTQTPSHQVTQMGQEVILRCVPISNHLYFYWYRQILGQKVEFLVSFYNNEISEKSEIFDDQFSVERPDGSNFTLKIRSTKLEDSAMYFCASSPLRPGQPSGANVLTFGAGSRLTVL.

The chain joins TRBV28 to TRBJ1-4; tentative D call: TRBD1 (6 bases). V lost 6 bases to trimming and J lost 2 bases, with 13 bases between them. CDR3 length: 15 residues. Per the germline V gene, CDR1 is MDHEN and CDR2 is SYDVKM. CDR3 sequence reads: CASRSYRATNEKLFF. CDR3 coding DNA: TGTGCCAGCAGGTCCTACAGGGCTACTAATGAAAAACTGTTTTTT.

This clone was seen a handful of times. The chain has TRBV19 and TRBJ1-2, with 7 bases that match TRBD1. CDR1 is LNHDA, CDR2 SQIVND, per germline (reference sequence). The length of the CDR3 is 13 residues. The trim removed 6 bases at V and 3 bases at J, leaving 4 bases unmatched. In DNA, the CDR3 is TGTGCCAGTAGGAGGGACAGTTACTATGGCTACACCTTC. Translation: CASRRDSYYGYTF.

The CDR3 protein is CASTARAVGEQYF. In DNA form, the CDR3 reads TGTGCCAGTACCGCCCGGGCGGTGGGCGAGCAGTACTTC. This chain joins TRBV19 and TRBJ2-7; D gene uncertain. The germline CDR1 and CDR2 sequences are LNHDA and SQIVND (reference sequence). The CDR3 is made up of 13 amino acids. Trimming took off 7 bases at V and 6 bases at J, with 16 bases between the two ends.

The chain recombines TRBV20-1 with TRBJ1-3; D is ambiguous. The CDR3 is 11 amino acids. V gave up 3 bases and J gave up 3 bases, with 3 bases separating them. Germline V gene lookup returns CDR1 DFQATT and CDR2 SNEGSKA (reference sequence). CDR3 residues: CSARVGNTIYF. The CDR3 DNA reads TGCAGTGCTAGGGTTGGAAACACCATATATTTT.